These 21 T cell receptor beta chains share one sample of origin, sequenced in a study of T cells in localized non-small cell lung cancer. Profiled with immunoSEQ multiplex PCR; TCRdb holds only in-frame clones, not every one. The sample holds about 27,000 clones, 90% seen once. The sequences come from peripheral blood, collected before any cancer treatment. These receptors were obtained from a woman aged 35 to 70 with stage I lung adenocarcinoma.

The chain combines TRBV19 with TRBJ1-5; D unclear. Trimming took 3 bases from V and 0 from J, leaving 6 bases between them. The CDR3 runs 14 residues. Germline lookup yields CDR1 LNHDA and CDR2 SQIVND (reference sequence). The CDR3 sequence: CASSIHGSNQPQHF. The CDR3 coding sequence is TGTGCCAGTAGTATCCACGGTAGCAATCAGCCCCAGCATTTT.

This clone was picked up one time. The chain is built from TRBV2 and TRBJ2-1; no firm D call. The CDR3 spans 15 residues. Per germline, CDR1 SNHLY and CDR2 FYNNEI. V lost 4 bases, J lost 3 bases, and 13 bases lay in between. CDR3 DNA sequence: TGTGCCAGCAGTGTAATGGGAATAAACTACAATGAGCAGTTCTTC. It codes for CASSVMGINYNEQFF.

The CDR3 loop reads CASSRTQNQPQHF. The CDR3 coding sequence is TGTGCCAGTAGTCGGACACAAAATCAGCCCCAGCATTTT. The chain links TRBV19 to TRBJ1-5; a weak D match, TRBD1 (5 bases). The CDR3 has 13 residues. CDR1 is LNHDA and CDR2 is SQIVND in the germline V gene (reference sequence). V was pared by 5 bases and J by 4 bases, with 9 bases between.

J is TRBJ2-1 and V is TRBV25-1; 7 nucleotides agree with TRBD1. The CDR3 covers 13 residues. Per germline, CDR1 MGHDK and CDR2 SYGVNS. V shed 6 bases and J 5 bases; nucleotides not matched to a gene: 4. This CDR3 reads CASRRTGDNEQFF. CDR3 in DNA: TGTGCCAGCAGAAGGACAGGAGACAATGAGCAGTTCTTC.

The chain recombines TRBV7-6 with TRBJ2-2, with a possible D match to TRBD1 (6 bases). Trimming pared 4 bases from V and 8 bases from J, leaving 14 bases between. The CDR3 extends over 14 amino acids. In germline, CDR1 is SGHVS, CDR2 FNYEAQ. The CDR3 DNA follows: TGTGCCAGCAGCTCCCTTTCGAGGGGGGGGGAGCTGTTTTTT. This gives the protein CASSSLSRGGELFF.

DNA for the CDR3: TGTGCCAGCAGCGTGGACAGAAGCCAAGAGACCCAGTACTTC. Translated, it gives CASSVDRSQETQYF. This chain uses TRBV7-7 with TRBJ2-5, with a tentative D call TRBD1 (6 bases). This CDR3 contains 14 residues. From germline, CDR1 is SSHAT and CDR2 FNYEAQ (reference sequence). Trimming cost V 5 bases and J 1 base, with 11 bases left between them.

This clone was detected once. The chain employs TRBV5-6 and TRBJ1-2; 9 bases line up with TRBD1. The CDR3 loop spans 15 amino acids. From germline, CDR1 is SGHDT and CDR2 YYEEEE. J gave up 8 bases and V 2 bases, and 10 bases lay outside the gene matches. In DNA form, the CDR3 reads TGTGCCAGCAGCTTACCGACAGGGGGGAAATGGGGCTACACCTTC. It encodes CASSLPTGGKWGYTF.

The chain uses TRBV10-3 and TRBJ2-5, with D uncertain. CDR3 length: 12 residues. Germline CDR1 is ENHRY and CDR2 is SYGVKD. Trimming left V 2 bases short and J 1 base short, with 2 bases between. CDR3: CAISEVQETQYF. The CDR3, as DNA: TGTGCCATCAGTGAGGTCCAAGAGACCCAGTACTTC.

The chain combines TRBV4-3 with TRBJ1-6; D is undetermined. The germline V and J ends were trimmed by 1 base and 7 bases, with 14 bases remaining between them. Germline V gene data show CDR1 as LGHNA and CDR2 as YSLEER. This CDR3 is built from 16 residues. CDR3 sequence: CASSQARALGNSPLHF. CDR3 DNA sequence: TGCGCCAGCAGCCAAGCGAGGGCCCTCGGGAATTCACCCCTCCACTTT.

The chain is built from TRBV2 and TRBJ1-3; D gene ambiguous. Germline CDR1 is SNHLY and CDR2 is FYNNEI. This CDR3 has 12 residues. The germline V and J ends were trimmed by 6 bases and 3 bases, with 6 bases remaining between them. The CDR3 nucleotides read TGTGCCAGCAGAGGAGATGGAAACACCATATATTTT. Its translation: CASRGDGNTIYF.

The chain links TRBV5-8 to TRBJ2-1; D call uncertain. Deletions cut 1 base from V and 7 bases from J, with 15 bases between. From germline, CDR1 is SGHTS and CDR2 YDEGEE. This CDR3 comprises 15 residues. The CDR3 sequence is CASSLRTVLVNEQFF. The CDR3 nucleotides are TGTGCCAGCAGCTTGAGGACCGTATTAGTTAATGAGCAGTTCTTC.

The rearrangement uses TRBV7-2 and TRBJ2-3; D is ambiguous. Trimming stripped 3 bases from V and 0 bases from J, with 10 bases between. CDR1 and CDR2 from the germline V gene are SGHTA and FQGNSA. The CDR3 is 15 residues long. The CDR3 here is CASSFTGASTDTQYF. The CDR3 DNA sequence: TGTGCCAGCAGCTTCACCGGTGCTAGCACAGATACGCAGTATTTT.

The chain couples TRBV7-9 to TRBJ1-2; D gene ambiguous. This CDR3 spans 12 amino acids. V shed 2 bases and J shed 7 bases, with 8 bases lying between them. CDR1 and CDR2 from the germline V gene are SEHNR and FQNEAQ (reference sequence). The CDR3 DNA follows: TGTGCCAGCAGCTTATTGGACGCTGGCTACACCTTC. This gives the protein CASSLLDAGYTF.

The chain combines TRBV5-1 with TRBJ2-7, with 7 bases that match TRBD1. The CDR3 has 12 residues. Per the germline V gene, CDR1 is SGHRS and CDR2 is YFSETQ. Unmatched junction bases numbered 0, after V lost 0 bases and J lost 6 bases. Here the CDR3 reads CASSLDRGEQYF. In DNA form, the CDR3 reads TGCGCCAGCAGCTTGGACAGGGGCGAGCAGTACTTC.

This rearrangement joins TRBV11-2 to TRBJ1-4; 7 bases are a match to TRBD1. Germline V gene lookup returns CDR1 SGHAT and CDR2 FQNNGV. The CDR3 covers 15 residues. Trimming cost V 5 bases and J 5 bases; bases outside gene matches: 8. CDR3 sequence: CASSPSGTVNEKLFF. DNA for the CDR3: TGTGCCAGCAGCCCTTCCGGGACAGTGAATGAAAAACTGTTTTTT.

The V and J genes are TRBV30 and TRBJ2-7; 9 bases match TRBD1. The CDR3 extends over 14 amino acids. Germline V gene lookup returns CDR1 GTSNPN and CDR2 SVGIG (reference sequence). V trimming: 2 bases; J trimming: 4 bases; junction bases outside the gene matches: 6. The CDR3 loop reads CAWSRGQGLYEQYF. The DNA for the CDR3 is TGTGCCTGGAGTAGGGGACAGGGTTTGTACGAGCAGTACTTC. The whole variable domain, filled in from reference TRBV30 and TRBJ2-7, reads SQTIHQWPATLVQPVGSPLSLECTVEGTSNPNLYWYRQAAGRGLQLLFYSVGIGQISSEVPQNLSASRPQDRQFILSSKKLLLSDSGFYLCAWSRGQGLYEQYFGPGTRLTVT.

V is TRBV18 and J is TRBJ1-1; 8 positions match TRBD1. Germline CDR1 and CDR2: KGHSH and LQKENI. Germline trimming cut 5 bases from V and 2 bases from J; bases unmatched to any gene: 7. The CDR3 has 15 amino acids. The CDR3 loop is CASSTRQGSNTEAFF. In nucleotides, the CDR3 is TGTGCCAGCTCAACCCGACAGGGGTCTAACACTGAAGCTTTCTTT.

The V and J genes are TRBV5-1 and TRBJ1-1; no clear D. Germline assignment: CDR1 SGHRS and CDR2 YFSETQ. CDR3 size: 13 residues. V gave up 0 bases and J gave up 5 bases, with 8 bases separating them. The CDR3 DNA sequence: TGCGCCAGCAGCTTGGAGCGGGTTACTGAAGCTTTCTTT. The encoded protein is CASSLERVTEAFF.

The J gene is TRBJ1-1, the V gene TRBV6-6, with 9 bases fitting TRBD1. This CDR3 comprises 16 residues. Trimming cost V 5 bases and J 1 base; bases outside gene matches: 8. Germline-derived CDR1 and CDR2 are MNHNY and SVGAGI (reference sequence). The chain's CDR3 is CASSNRQGVKNTEAFF. The CDR3 DNA is TGTGCCAGCAGTAACCGACAGGGGGTGAAGAACACTGAAGCTTTCTTT.

This chain uses TRBV7-2 with TRBJ2-7; 11 positions match TRBD2. This CDR3 has 14 amino acids. V lost 5 bases, J lost 4 bases, and 4 bases stayed unmatched. CDR1 is SGHTA and CDR2 is FQGNSA in the germline V gene. This CDR3 reads CASSPRTSGYEQYF. CDR3 sequence (DNA): TGTGCCAGCAGCCCCCGGACTAGCGGGTACGAGCAGTACTTC.

The chain is built from TRBV28 and TRBJ2-1; possibly TRBD2 for D (7 bases). The CDR3 has 11 amino acids. V lost 3 bases, J lost 13 bases, and 10 bases lay in between. Germline CDR1 and CDR2: MDHEN and SYDVKM. CDR3 DNA sequence: TGTGCCAGCAGTTTGAGGGGGGGCCAGTTCTTC. Residues: CASSLRGGQFF.